The 14 T cell receptor beta chains below come from one sample, sequenced in a study of blood T cell repertoires in COVID-19. The table came from immunoSEQ multiplex PCR; TCRdb's copy has only in-frame clones and leaves some out. The profile shows 300,000 to 350,000 clones, over 80% of them singletons. The sequenced sample consisted of peripheral blood. The source is a woman aged 45 to 65 with COVID-19, enrolled during active disease.

This chain links TRBV11-2 with TRBJ1-2; D not certain. Germline lookup yields CDR1 SGHAT and CDR2 FQNNGV. The length of the CDR3 is 13 residues. Deletions cut 1 base from V and 3 bases from J, with 6 bases between. CDR3 amino acids: CASSLAVDYGYTF. The CDR3 nucleotides are TGTGCCAGCAGCTTAGCAGTGGACTATGGCTACACCTTC.

This chain uses TRBV6-2 or TRBV6-3 with TRBJ2-7; 7 bases fit TRBD2. CDR1 is MNHEY, CDR2 SVGEGT, per germline. This CDR3 has 13 residues. V dropped 5 bases and J dropped 6; count of bases not matched to a gene: 7. The CDR3 DNA reads as TGTGCCAGCAGTCAACGGACTAGTGGCGAGCAGTACTTC. It codes for CASSQRTSGEQYF.

This chain uses TRBV18 with TRBJ2-1; TRBD1 is a possible D gene (5 bases). The V and J ends lost 1 base and 6 bases respectively, with 10 bases between them. CDR1 is KGHSH and CDR2 is LQKENI in the germline V gene. This CDR3 region has 14 residues. CDR3 residues: CASSPQPGLNEQFF. CDR3 sequence (DNA): TGTGCCAGCTCACCACAGCCAGGGCTCAATGAGCAGTTCTTC. Full variable domain (outside the CDR3, taken from reference TRBV18 and TRBJ2-1): NAGVMQNPRHLVRRRGQEARLRCSPMKGHSHVYWYRQLPEEGLKFMVYLQKENIIDESGMPKERFSAEFPKEGPSILRIQQVVRGDSAAYFCASSPQPGLNEQFFGPGTRLTVL.

This chain connects TRBV24-1 to TRBJ2-1, with 9 bases lining up with TRBD2. The CDR3 has 18 residues. The ends lost 3 bases at V and 1 base at J; junction bases unmatched: 9. Germline CDR1 reads KGHDR; CDR2 reads SFDVKD. The CDR3 loop reads CATSDRRSGSSSYNEQFF. The CDR3, as DNA: TGTGCCACCAGTGATCGACGTAGCGGGAGTTCGTCCTACAATGAGCAGTTCTTC.

This clone was seen a single time. The chain carries TRBV19 and TRBJ2-3; 8 bases are a match to TRBD1. Germline CDR1 is LNHDA and CDR2 is SQIVND (reference sequence). V shed 8 bases and J 3 bases; nucleotides not matched to a gene: 7. The CDR3 runs 14 residues. The CDR3 coding sequence is TGTGCCAGTGCAGGGGGCGCCGGGACAGATACGCAGTATTTT. It yields the protein CASAGGAGTDTQYF.

The genes are TRBV19 and TRBJ1-4; TRBD1 might be the D (5 bases). Per the germline V gene, CDR1 is LNHDA and CDR2 is SQIVND (reference sequence). The CDR3 totals 13 residues. Deletions cut 10 bases from V and 6 bases from J, with 15 bases between. CDR3 in DNA: TGTGCCACCACGGAGGGGAGGTATGAAAAACTGTTTTTT. Residues: CATTEGRYEKLFF.

There are a few counts of this clone. Other DNA sequences in the sample encode the same CDR3. The V gene is TRBV7-2, the J gene TRBJ2-3; D ambiguous. V lost 4 bases and J 2 bases, leaving 4 bases between the germline ends. Germline V gene data show CDR1 as SGHTA and CDR2 as FQGNSA. The CDR3 sequence is 12 residues long. This CDR3 reads CASSSYTDTQYF. Written as DNA, the CDR3 is TGTGCCAGCAGCTCCTACACAGATACGCAGTATTTT.

This chain connects TRBV9 to TRBJ1-2; TRBD1 agrees at 9 bases. The CDR3 spans 15 residues. Germline CDR1 is SGDLS and CDR2 is YYNGEE. V was pared by 4 bases and J by 8 bases, with 12 bases of the junction left unmatched. CDR3 nucleotides: TGTGCCAGCAGCTCAACCCCGGGACAGGGCGAAGGCTACACCTTC. Translating it yields CASSSTPGQGEGYTF.

J is TRBJ2-5 and V is TRBV18; a possible D gene is TRBD1 (5 bases). Deletions cut 2 bases from V and 4 bases from J, with 17 bases between. Germline V gene sequence: CDR1 KGHSH, CDR2 LQKENI. The CDR3 is 16 amino acids. Here the CDR3 reads CASSPYGGRVGETQYF. Here the CDR3 DNA reads TGTGCCAGCTCACCATATGGCGGCAGGGTAGGAGAGACCCAGTACTTC.

J is TRBJ2-7 and V is TRBV19; 9 bases agree with TRBD2. Germline V CDR1 and CDR2: LNHDA, SQIVND (reference sequence). The CDR3 contains 15 residues. J was trimmed by 0 bases and V by 3 bases; bases with no gene match: 3. CDR3 in DNA: TGTGCCAGTAGTATGGCTAGCGGGGTCTCCTACGAGCAGTACTTC. It yields the protein CASSMASGVSYEQYF.

This rearrangement joins TRBV4-1 to TRBJ2-5, with 11 bases fitting TRBD1. Germline CDR1 reads MGHRA; CDR2 reads YSYEKL. V lost 0 bases to trimming and J lost 5 bases; unmatched junction nucleotides: 11. The CDR3 length is 18 residues. The CDR3, as DNA: TGCGCCAGCAGCCAAGAACGGACAGGGGGCCCCTTCTGGGAGACCCAGTACTTC. Its translation: CASSQERTGGPFWETQYF.

The CDR3 region is CATTAGSGELFF. CDR3 DNA sequence: TGCGCCACGACAGCGGGATCCGGGGAGCTGTTTTTT. The chain employs TRBV10-1 and TRBJ2-2; 7 bases map to TRBD2. Germline CDR1 WNHNN, CDR2 SYGVQD (reference sequence). This CDR3 contains 12 residues. The V segment lost 10 bases and the J segment 6 bases; nucleotides outside the gene matches: 5.

The gene calls are TRBV7-3 and TRBJ2-3, with 11 bases identical to TRBD2. V was pared by 5 bases and J by 6 bases, with 7 bases of the junction left unmatched. The CDR3 is 15 amino acids. Germline CDR1 SGHTA, CDR2 FQGTGA. CDR3 region: CASSETSGTGDTQYF. The CDR3 bases are TGTGCCAGCAGCGAGACTAGCGGGACAGGGGATACGCAGTATTTT.

The J gene is TRBJ2-3, the V gene TRBV19; maybe TRBD2 (6 bases). The V gene lost 6 bases and the J gene lost 1 base, with 14 bases spanning the gap. Germline-derived CDR1 and CDR2 are LNHDA and SQIVND (reference sequence). This CDR3 comprises 15 residues. CDR3 sequence reads: CASRPLASGTDTQYF. CDR3 nucleotide sequence: TGTGCCAGTAGGCCTTTGGCTAGCGGCACAGATACGCAGTATTTT.